The 8 T cell receptor beta chains below all came from one sample that was sequenced in a study of response to subunit inactivated influenza vaccine (dated 2018 in TCRdb). To prepare the library, RT-PCR was applied. The sequencing machine was an Illumina HiSeq 2500. TCRdb redid the processing of the public reads, applying fastp at Q25 and MiXCR, and retained in-frame beta chains. Each CDR3 protein appears once, grouped with its most common genes and DNA. This sample holds 500,000 to 600,000 distinct CDR3 sequences; more than 15% were observed only once. The ten largest clones capture around 3% of the sample. The sequenced sample was CD4+ T cells sorted from PBMCs, obtained around 2 years after vaccination. The receptors originated from a man aged 45 to 70 who received an inactivated influenza vaccine. Donor details come from another sample of the same person, matched by shared clones.

The rearrangement links TRBV7-9 to TRBJ2-3; D not resolved. V gave up 2 bases and J gave up 6 bases, with 15 bases separating them. The CDR3 has 15 residues. Germline CDR1 and CDR2: SEHNR and FQNEAQ (reference sequence). This chain's CDR3 is CASSLWRFPRDTQYF. Here the CDR3 DNA reads TGTGCCAGCAGCTTATGGAGATTCCCCCGTGATACGCAGTATTTT.

This clonotype showed up just a few times. This chain links TRBV29-1 with TRBJ2-1; 7 bases fit TRBD1. Germline CDR1 reads SQVTM; CDR2 reads ANQGSEA. Unmatched junction bases numbered 12, after V lost 4 bases and J lost 0 bases. The CDR3 runs to 17 residues. The CDR3, as DNA: TGCAGCGTTGGTTACGTGTCTTGGGACAGCTCCTACAATGAGCAGTTCTTC. This codes for CSVGYVSWDSSYNEQFF.

There are a few counts of this clonotype. The chain has TRBV5-1 and TRBJ1-1; 8 bases line up with TRBD1. This CDR3 is 14 amino acids long. Germline values: CDR1 SGHRS, CDR2 YFSETQ. Losses at the gene ends were 5 bases for V and 4 bases for J; bases not matched to a gene: 7. CDR3: CASSQVGTGTEAFF. The CDR3 region has the DNA TGCGCCAGCAGTCAAGTTGGGACAGGCACTGAAGCTTTCTTT. The variable domain in full, with the rest retrieved from reference TRBV5-1 and TRBJ1-1, is KAGVTQTPRYLIKTRGQQVTLSCSPISGHRSVSWYQQTPGQGLQFLFEYFSETQRNKGNFPGRFSGRQFSNSRSEMNVSTLELGDSALYLCASSQVGTGTEAFFGQGTRLTVV.

The V gene is TRBV19, the J gene TRBJ1-1; the match to TRBD1 covers 7 bases. Unmatched junction bases numbered 10, after V lost 9 bases and J lost 0 bases. The CDR3 spans 15 residues. Per the germline V gene, CDR1 is LNHDA and CDR2 is SQIVND (reference sequence). CDR3 in DNA: TGTGCCAGCGTACCGGGACAGCGAATGAACACTGAAGCTTTCTTT. It translates to CASVPGQRMNTEAFF.

This clonotype turned up a few times. The chain employs TRBV6-5 and TRBJ1-2; D remains ambiguous. This CDR3 has 14 residues. Per the germline V gene, CDR1 is MNHEY and CDR2 is SVGAGI. V lost 0 bases, J lost 6 bases, and 11 bases lay in between. CDR3 sequence reads: CASSYSWQVNGYTF. In DNA form, the CDR3 reads TGTGCCAGCAGTTACTCGTGGCAGGTCAATGGCTACACCTTC.

This chain links TRBV20-1 with TRBJ2-7; the match to TRBD2 covers 8 bases. Germline V gene sequence: CDR1 DFQATT, CDR2 SNEGSKA (reference sequence). Unmatched junction bases numbered 12, after V lost 6 bases and J lost 8 bases. The length of the CDR3 is 13 residues. The DNA for the CDR3 is TGCAGTGCAGAATCCGGGACTAGTATAAAGCAGTACTTC. It specifies CSAESGTSIKQYF.

Many counts were recorded for this clonotype. This chain uses TRBV18 with TRBJ2-3, with D unresolved. Deletions cut 2 bases from V and 2 bases from J, with 2 bases between. Germline V lookup: CDR1 KGHSH, CDR2 LQKENI. The CDR3 extends over 12 amino acids. This CDR3 is CASSPDTDTQYF. The CDR3 nucleotides are TGTGCCAGCTCACCAGACACAGATACGCAGTATTTT.

The sample holds a few counts of this clonotype. The J gene is TRBJ1-5, the V gene TRBV28; D call uncertain. V gave up 4 bases and J gave up 7 bases, with 11 bases separating them. CDR1 is MDHEN and CDR2 is SYDVKM in the germline V gene. The CDR3 has 13 amino acids. This CDR3 reads CASSSPGIQPQHF. Here the CDR3 DNA reads TGTGCCAGCAGTTCCCCCGGGATCCAGCCCCAGCATTTT.